This T cell receptor (beta chain) was recovered during a study of cytomegalovirus exposure and HLA in healthy donors. Study-level findings and limits: Analyzed later, most CMV-associated TCR beta chains appeared HLA-restricted. The authors enumerated 150 to 200 TCR beta chains as linked to cytomegalovirus. A later analysis reportedly identified an Asian-associated ancestry cluster as carrying fewer N-insertions than the approximately 730-donor mean. Follow-up analysis later connected one missense variant in DCLRE1C with trimming of TCR beta V- and J-genes.

As regards this clone: Its specificity is not known.

PCR used 60 Vbeta primers and 13 Jbeta primers. The table came from immunoSEQ multiplex PCR; TCRdb's copy has only in-frame clones and leaves some out. In the table there are about 110,000 clones, about three quarters of which are singletons. Trimming removed 11 bases from V and 2 bases from J; junction bases left unmatched: 3. CDR3 size: 11 residues. Germline V CDR1 and CDR2: ENHRY, SYGVKD. The TCR originated in a woman in her fifties or sixties in good health and CMV-seropositive. Sequencing input: PBMCs. The V call is TRBV10-3, the J call TRBJ2-7, with 7 bases fitting TRBD2. The CDR3 DNA sequence: TGTGCCGGGGGGGGAGCCTACGAGCAGTACTTC. Its translation: CAGGGAYEQYF.